Presented here are 9 T cell receptor beta chains from one specimen sequenced in a study of cytomegalovirus exposure and HLA in healthy donors. Primers for the PCR totalled 60 Vbeta and 13 Jbeta. Generated by immunoSEQ multiplex PCR, the TCRdb table keeps only in-frame clones and is missing some. The sample has under 200,000 clones; over 60% are singletons. The sample taken for sequencing was PBMCs. The receptors derive from a woman aged 40 to 50 in good health and CMV-seronegative.

V and J are TRBV7-5 and TRBJ1-4; the D call of TRBD1 is as the table states it, not checked on the DNA. TRBV7-5 counts as a pseudogene. The CDR3 covers 20 residues. CDR3 sequence: CVRSGRDRGPWRPQNEKLFF. CDR3 sequence (DNA): TGTGTCAGAAGCGGACGGGACAGGGGGCCTTGGAGACCTCAAAATGAAAAACTGTTTTTT.

Details on this clone: At one of its ends the junction is not consistent with the germline gene, which may arise from a read error. The rearrangement links TRBV28 to TRBJ1-2; D possibly corresponds to TRBD1 (6 bases). The germline V gene has CDR1 MDHEN and CDR2 SYDVKM. CDR3 length equals 11 residues. In nucleotides, the CDR3 is TGTGCCAGCAGTCACAGGGATGGTTACACCTTC. Protein: CASSHRDGYTF.

This sequence joins TRBV6-5 and TRBJ2-7; 10 bases fit TRBD1. V was clipped by 5 bases and J by 1 base; unmatched bases: 2. Germline CDR1 and CDR2: MNHEY and SVGAGI. This CDR3 has 14 residues. CDR3 DNA sequence: TGTGCCAGCAGTACGGACAGGGGGTCCTACGAGCAGTACTTC. Amino acids: CASSTDRGSYEQYF.

The chain couples TRBV6-1 to TRBJ1-2; D might be TRBD1 (5 bases). Trimming took off 4 bases at V and 7 bases at J, with 16 bases between the two ends. CDR1 is MNHNS, CDR2 SASEGT, per germline. There are 14 residues in the CDR3. The CDR3 region has the DNA TGTGCCAGCAGTGTACCGGCCTACCAGGGTGGCTACACCTTC. This gives the protein CASSVPAYQGGYTF.

This chain connects TRBV6-4 to TRBJ1-1; D not resolved. CDR1 is MRHNA and CDR2 is SNTAGT in the germline V gene. Trimming shortened V by 0 bases and J by 0 bases, and 8 bases separated the two germline ends. The CDR3 extends over 15 amino acids. Here the CDR3 DNA reads TGTGCCAGCAGTGACTCGAGCGGGATGAACACTGAAGCTTTCTTT. As protein: CASSDSSGMNTEAFF.

The genes are TRBV5-8 and TRBJ2-3; 7 bases are a match to TRBD1. The CDR3 loop spans 16 amino acids. Germline trimming cut 5 bases from V and 1 base from J; bases unmatched to any gene: 10. CDR1 SGHTS and CDR2 YDEGEE come from the germline V gene. CDR3 in amino acids: CASRTGQAVGTDTQYF. The DNA for the CDR3 is TGTGCCAGCAGGACAGGGCAGGCGGTGGGCACAGATACGCAGTATTTT.

The gene calls are TRBV29-1 and TRBJ2-2; no definite D call. The ends were cut back, 6 bases at V and 4 bases at J, with 12 bases in the middle. CDR1 SQVTM and CDR2 ANQGSEA come from the germline V gene. This CDR3 has 13 residues. The CDR3 here is CSVDIDGTGELFF. The CDR3, as DNA: TGCAGCGTCGACATTGACGGCACCGGGGAGCTGTTTTTT.

The V gene is TRBV9, the J gene TRBJ2-3; 8 bases line up with TRBD2. Germline CDR1 and CDR2: SGDLS and YYNGEE. V shed 4 bases and J 5 bases; nucleotides not matched to a gene: 12. The CDR3 covers 16 residues. The CDR3 here is CASSPPRGGSVDTQYF. In nucleotides, the CDR3 is TGTGCCAGCAGCCCCCCCCGGGGGGGGTCCGTAGATACGCAGTATTTT.

This chain joins TRBV27 and TRBJ1-2, with a tentative D call TRBD1 (6 bases). This CDR3 spans 15 amino acids. Germline loops: CDR1 MNHEY, CDR2 SMNVEV (reference sequence). V lost 5 bases and J 6 bases, leaving 19 bases between the germline ends. The chain's CDR3 is CASSATGRGTHGYTF. In DNA form, the CDR3 reads TGTGCCAGCAGTGCTACAGGGAGGGGAACCCATGGCTACACCTTC.